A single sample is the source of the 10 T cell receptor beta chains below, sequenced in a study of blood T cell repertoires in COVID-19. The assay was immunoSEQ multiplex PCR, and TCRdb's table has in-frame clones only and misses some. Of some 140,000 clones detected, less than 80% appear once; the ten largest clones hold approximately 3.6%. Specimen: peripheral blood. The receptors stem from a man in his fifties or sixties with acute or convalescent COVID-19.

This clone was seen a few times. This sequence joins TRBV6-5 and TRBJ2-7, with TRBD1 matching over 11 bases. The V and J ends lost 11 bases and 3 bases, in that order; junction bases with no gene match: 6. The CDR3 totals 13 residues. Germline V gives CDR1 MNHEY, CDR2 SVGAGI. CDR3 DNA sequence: TGTGCCGGTAGGGGACAGGGGGTCTACGAGCAGTACTTC. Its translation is CAGRGQGVYEQYF.

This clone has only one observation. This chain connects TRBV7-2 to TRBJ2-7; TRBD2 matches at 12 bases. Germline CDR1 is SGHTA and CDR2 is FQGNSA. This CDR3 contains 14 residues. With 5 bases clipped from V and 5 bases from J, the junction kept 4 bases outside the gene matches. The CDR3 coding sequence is TGTGCCAGCAGCGTGACTAGCGGGAGACACGAGCAGTACTTC. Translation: CASSVTSGRHEQYF.

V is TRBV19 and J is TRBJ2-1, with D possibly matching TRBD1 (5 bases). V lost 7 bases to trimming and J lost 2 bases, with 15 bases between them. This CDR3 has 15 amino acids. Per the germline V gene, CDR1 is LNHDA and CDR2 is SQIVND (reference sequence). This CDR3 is CASTSDLGAYNEQFF. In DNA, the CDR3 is TGTGCCAGTACCTCAGACTTAGGGGCCTACAATGAGCAGTTCTTC. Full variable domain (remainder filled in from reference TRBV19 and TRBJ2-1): DGGITQSPKYLFRKEGQNVTLSCEQNLNHDAMYWYRQDPGQGLRLIYYSQIVNDFQKGDIAEGYSVSREKKESFPLTVTSAQKNPTAFYLCASTSDLGAYNEQFFGPGTRLTVL.

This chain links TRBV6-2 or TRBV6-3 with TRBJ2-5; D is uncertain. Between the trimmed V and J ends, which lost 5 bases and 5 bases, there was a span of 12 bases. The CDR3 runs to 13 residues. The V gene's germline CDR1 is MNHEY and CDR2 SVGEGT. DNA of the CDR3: TGTGCCAGCAGTACGCAGCTGCGGGAGACCCAGTACTTC. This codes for CASSTQLRETQYF.

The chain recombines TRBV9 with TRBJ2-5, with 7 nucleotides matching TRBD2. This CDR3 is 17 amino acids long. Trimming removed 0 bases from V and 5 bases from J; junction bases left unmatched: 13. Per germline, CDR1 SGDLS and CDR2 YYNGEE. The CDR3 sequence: CASSVGPGGVGGETQYF. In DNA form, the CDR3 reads TGTGCCAGCAGCGTAGGTCCCGGCGGGGTGGGAGGGGAGACCCAGTACTTC.

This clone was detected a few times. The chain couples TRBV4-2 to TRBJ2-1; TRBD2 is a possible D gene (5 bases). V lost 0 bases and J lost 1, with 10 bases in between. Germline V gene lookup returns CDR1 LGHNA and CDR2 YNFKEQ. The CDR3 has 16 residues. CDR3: CASSQDVSGSYNEQFF. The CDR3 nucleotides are TGTGCCAGCAGCCAAGATGTGAGCGGTTCCTACAATGAGCAGTTCTTC.

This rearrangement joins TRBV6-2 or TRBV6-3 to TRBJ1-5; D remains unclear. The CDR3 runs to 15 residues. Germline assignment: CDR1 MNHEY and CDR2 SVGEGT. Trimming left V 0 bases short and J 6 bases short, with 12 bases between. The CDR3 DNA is TGTGCCAGCAGTTACTCCGGGGTACCGTTTCAGCCCCAGCATTTT. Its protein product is CASSYSGVPFQPQHF.

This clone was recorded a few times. The CDR3 protein is CASSPRQAPYGYTF. The DNA for the CDR3 is TGTGCCAGCAGCCCCCGGCAGGCACCTTATGGCTACACCTTC. V and J are TRBV5-6 and TRBJ1-2; D gene ambiguous. CDR3 length: 14 residues. The germline V gene encodes CDR1 SGHDT and CDR2 YYEEEE. Between the trimmed V and J ends, which lost 4 bases and 5 bases, there was a span of 15 bases.

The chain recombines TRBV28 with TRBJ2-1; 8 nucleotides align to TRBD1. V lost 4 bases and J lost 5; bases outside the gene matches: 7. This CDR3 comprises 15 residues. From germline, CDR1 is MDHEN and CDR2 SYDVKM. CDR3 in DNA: TGTGCCAGCAGTTCCTCCGGGACAGGAGACAATGAGCAGTTCTTC. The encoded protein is CASSSSGTGDNEQFF.

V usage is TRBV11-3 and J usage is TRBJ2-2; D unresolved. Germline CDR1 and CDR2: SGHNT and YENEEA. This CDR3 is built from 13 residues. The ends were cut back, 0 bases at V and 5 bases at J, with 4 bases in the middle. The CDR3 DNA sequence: TGTGCCAGCAGCTTAGACTCTACCGGGGAGCTGTTTTTT. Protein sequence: CASSLDSTGELFF.